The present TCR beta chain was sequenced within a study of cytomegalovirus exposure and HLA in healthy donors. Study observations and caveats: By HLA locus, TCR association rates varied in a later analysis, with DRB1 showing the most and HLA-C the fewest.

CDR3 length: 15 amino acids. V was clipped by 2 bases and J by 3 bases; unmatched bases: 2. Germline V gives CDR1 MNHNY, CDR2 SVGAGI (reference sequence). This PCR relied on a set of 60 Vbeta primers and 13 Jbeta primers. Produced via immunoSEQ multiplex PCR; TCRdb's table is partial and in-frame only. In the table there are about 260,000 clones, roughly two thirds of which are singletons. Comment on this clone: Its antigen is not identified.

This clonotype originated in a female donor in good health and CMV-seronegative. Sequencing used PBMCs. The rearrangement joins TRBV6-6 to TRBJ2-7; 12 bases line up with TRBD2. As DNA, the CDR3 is TGTGCCAGCAGTTACGGACTAGCGGGAAGCTACGAGCAGTACTTC. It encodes CASSYGLAGSYEQYF.